One TCR beta chain is described in this entry. Its cognate antigen is unknown. At one of its ends the junction is not consistent with the germline gene, which may arise from a read error. Germline CDR1 reads SGDLS; CDR2 reads YYNGEE. This CDR3 comprises 15 residues. Amplification of TCR beta CDR3 regions was performed using RNA transcripts as template. First-round RT-PCR with HTBI primers amplified the TCR CDR3 region. TCRdb redid the calling of the multiplex PCR reads with MiXCR, one entry per CDR3 protein. The data contain about 610,000 distinct CDR3 sequences, roughly 16% of them seen just once; the ten biggest clones take up around 3.5%. These data belong to a study of T cells in Graves' hyperthyroidism and ophthalmopathy. General study findings and limits: Researchers report that a 13 V-J model separated ophthalmopathy from stable hyperthyroidism.

This TCR came from a woman aged 35 to 49 with Graves' ophthalmopathy. The chain carries TRBV9 and TRBJ1-1; D is unclear. The material sequenced was blood. CDR3 DNA sequence: TGTGCCAGCAGCGCTTTGGGCAACCCGAACGCTGAAGCTTTCTTT. Translating gives CASSALGNPNAEAFF.